This TCR beta chain was sequenced in a study of hypomethylating agent response in myelodysplastic syndrome. The V end was cut by 6 bases, the J end by 4 bases, with 7 bases between. The V gene's germline CDR1 is SEHNR and CDR2 FQNEAQ (reference sequence). This CDR3 has 12 residues. Method: immunoSEQ multiplex PCR; TCRdb's copy keeps in-frame clones and lacks some. The sample lists approximately 7,000 clones, approximately 86% occurring once. The TCR was taken from a human donor with myelodysplastic syndrome. The genes are TRBV7-9 and TRBJ1-5; maybe TRBD1 (5 bases). Sequencing was performed on bone marrow, taken before or after starting hypomethylating agent treatment for myelodysplastic syndrome (not recorded which). This CDR3 is CASSWGNQPQHF. The DNA for the CDR3 is TGTGCCAGCAGTTGGGGGAATCAGCCCCAGCATTTT.